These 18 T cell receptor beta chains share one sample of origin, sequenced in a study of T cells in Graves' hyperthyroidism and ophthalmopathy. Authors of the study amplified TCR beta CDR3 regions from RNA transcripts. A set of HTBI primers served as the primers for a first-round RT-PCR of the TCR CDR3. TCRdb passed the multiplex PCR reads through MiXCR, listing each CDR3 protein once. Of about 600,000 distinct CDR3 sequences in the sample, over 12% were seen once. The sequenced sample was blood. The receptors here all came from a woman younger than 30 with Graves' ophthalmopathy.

CDR3: CASSATRGPDTQYF. The CDR3 DNA reads TGTGCCAGCAGCGCAACCAGGGGACCCGATACGCAGTATTTT. The chain is built from TRBV9 and TRBJ2-3, with TRBD1 as a possible D gene (6 bases). Germline CDR1 is SGDLS and CDR2 is YYNGEE. Trimming left V 3 bases short and J 6 bases short, with 14 bases between. CDR3 length equals 14 residues.

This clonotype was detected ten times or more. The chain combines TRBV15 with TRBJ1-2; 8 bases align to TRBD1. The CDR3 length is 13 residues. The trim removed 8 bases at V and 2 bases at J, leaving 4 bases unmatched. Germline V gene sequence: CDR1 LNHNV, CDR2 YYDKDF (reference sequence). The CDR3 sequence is CATARDRNYGYTF. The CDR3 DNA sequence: TGTGCCACCGCTCGGGACAGGAACTATGGCTACACCTTC.

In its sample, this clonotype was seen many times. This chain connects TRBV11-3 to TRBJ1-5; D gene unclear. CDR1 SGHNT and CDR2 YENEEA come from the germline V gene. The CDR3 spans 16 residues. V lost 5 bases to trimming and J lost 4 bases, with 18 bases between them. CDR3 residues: CASSPANRGRNQPQHF. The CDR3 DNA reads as TGTGCCAGCAGCCCAGCGAACAGAGGACGAAATCAGCCCCAGCATTTT.

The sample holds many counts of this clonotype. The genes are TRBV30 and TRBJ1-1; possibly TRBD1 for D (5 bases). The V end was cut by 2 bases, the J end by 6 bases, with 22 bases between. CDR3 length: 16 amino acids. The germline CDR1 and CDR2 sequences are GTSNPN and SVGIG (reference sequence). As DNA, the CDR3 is TGTGCCTGGAGTCGGCTTTGGGACGGCCTTTATGCTGAAGCTTTCTTT. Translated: CAWSRLWDGLYAEAFF.

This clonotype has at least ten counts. Here the CDR3 reads CASSSETGQGVRTDTQYF. As DNA, the CDR3 is TGTGCCAGCAGTTCAGAAACGGGACAGGGAGTTAGAACAGATACGCAGTATTTT. The gene calls are TRBV27 and TRBJ2-3; 9 positions match TRBD1. V was clipped by 4 bases and J by 3 bases; unmatched bases: 14. Germline V gene data show CDR1 as MNHEY and CDR2 as SMNVEV (reference sequence). This CDR3 is built from 18 residues.

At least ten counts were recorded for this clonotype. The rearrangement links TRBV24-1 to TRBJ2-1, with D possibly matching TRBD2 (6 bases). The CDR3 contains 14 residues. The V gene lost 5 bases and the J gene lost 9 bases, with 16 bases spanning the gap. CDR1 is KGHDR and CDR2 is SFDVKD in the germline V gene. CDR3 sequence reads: CATSARGITIEQFF. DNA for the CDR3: TGTGCCACCAGTGCGCGGGGTATTACAATTGAGCAGTTCTTC.

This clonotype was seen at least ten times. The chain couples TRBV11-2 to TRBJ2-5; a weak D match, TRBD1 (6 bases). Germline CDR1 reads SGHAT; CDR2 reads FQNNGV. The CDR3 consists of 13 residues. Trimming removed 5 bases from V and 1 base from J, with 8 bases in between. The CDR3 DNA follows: TGTGCCAGCAGCAAGGACAGCCAAGAGACCCAGTACTTC. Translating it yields CASSKDSQETQYF.

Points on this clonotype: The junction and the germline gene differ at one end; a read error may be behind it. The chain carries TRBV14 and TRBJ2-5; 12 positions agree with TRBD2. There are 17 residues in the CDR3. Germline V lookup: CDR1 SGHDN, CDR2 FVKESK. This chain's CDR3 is CTSSPSLAGGTRETQYF. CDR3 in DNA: TGTACCAGCAGCCCCTCACTAGCGGGAGGTACTCGAGAGACCCAGTACTTC. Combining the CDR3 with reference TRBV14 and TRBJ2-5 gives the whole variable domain EAGVTQFPSHSVIEKGQTVTLRCDPISGHDNLYWYRRVMGKEIKFLLHFVKESKQDESGMPNNRFLAERTGGTYSTLKVQPAELEDSGVYFCTSSPSLAGGTRETQYFGPGTRLLVL.

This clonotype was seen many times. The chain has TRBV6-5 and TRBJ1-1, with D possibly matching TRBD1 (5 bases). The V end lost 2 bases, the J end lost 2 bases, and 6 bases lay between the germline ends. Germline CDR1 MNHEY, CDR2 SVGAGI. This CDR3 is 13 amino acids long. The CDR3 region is CASSYRDNTEAFF. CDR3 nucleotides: TGTGCCAGCAGTTACAGGGACAACACTGAAGCTTTCTTT.

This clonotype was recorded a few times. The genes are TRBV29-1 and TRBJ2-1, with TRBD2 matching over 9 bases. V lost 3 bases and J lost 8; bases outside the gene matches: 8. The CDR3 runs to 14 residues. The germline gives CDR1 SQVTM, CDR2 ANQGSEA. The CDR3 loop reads CSVDIAGGWDEQFF. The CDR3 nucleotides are TGCAGCGTTGATATCGCGGGAGGGTGGGATGAGCAGTTCTTC.

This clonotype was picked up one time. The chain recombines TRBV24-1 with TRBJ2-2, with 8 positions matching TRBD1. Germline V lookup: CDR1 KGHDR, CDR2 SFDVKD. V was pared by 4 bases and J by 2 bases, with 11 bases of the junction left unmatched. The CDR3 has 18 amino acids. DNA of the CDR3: TGTGCCACCAGTGACTCGACAGGGGACTTGATAAACACCGGGGAGCTGTTTTTT. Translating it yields CATSDSTGDLINTGELFF.

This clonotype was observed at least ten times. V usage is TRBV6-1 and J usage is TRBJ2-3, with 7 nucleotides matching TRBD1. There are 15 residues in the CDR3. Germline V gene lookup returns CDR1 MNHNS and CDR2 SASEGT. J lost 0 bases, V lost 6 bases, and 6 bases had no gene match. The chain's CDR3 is CASSLGQSSTDTQYF. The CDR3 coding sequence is TGTGCCAGCAGCCTGGGACAGTCTAGCACAGATACGCAGTATTTT.

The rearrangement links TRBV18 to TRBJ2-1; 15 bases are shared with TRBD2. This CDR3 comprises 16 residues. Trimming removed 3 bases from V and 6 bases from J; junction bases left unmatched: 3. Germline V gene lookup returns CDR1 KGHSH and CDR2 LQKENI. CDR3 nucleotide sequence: TGTGCCAGCTCACCGGGACTAGCGGGAGGCCTCAATGAGCAGTTCTTC. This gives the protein CASSPGLAGGLNEQFF.

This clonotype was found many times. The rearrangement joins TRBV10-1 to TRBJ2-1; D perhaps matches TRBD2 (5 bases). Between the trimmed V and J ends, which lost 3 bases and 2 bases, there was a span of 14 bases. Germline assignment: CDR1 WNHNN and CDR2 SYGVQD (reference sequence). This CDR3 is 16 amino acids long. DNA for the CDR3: TGCGCCAGCAGTGATGGGGTAGAGCGGCCCTACAATGAGCAGTTCTTC. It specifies CASSDGVERPYNEQFF.

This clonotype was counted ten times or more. This CDR3 is CAWSVGRGSTEAFF. CDR3 coding DNA: TGTGCCTGGAGTGTTGGGAGGGGTTCCACTGAAGCTTTCTTT. The V and J genes are TRBV30 and TRBJ1-1, with D possibly being TRBD1 (5 bases). The CDR3 extends over 14 amino acids. The germline V and J ends were trimmed by 0 bases and 4 bases, with 12 bases remaining between them. Germline CDR1 GTSNPN, CDR2 SVGIG (reference sequence).

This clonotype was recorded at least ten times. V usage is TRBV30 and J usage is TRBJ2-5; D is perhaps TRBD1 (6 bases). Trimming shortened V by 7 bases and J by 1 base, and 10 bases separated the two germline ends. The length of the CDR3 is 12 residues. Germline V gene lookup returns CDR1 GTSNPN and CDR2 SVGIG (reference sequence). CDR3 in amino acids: CASAGAQETQYF. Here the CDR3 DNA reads TGTGCCTCCGCAGGGGCCCAAGAGACCCAGTACTTC.

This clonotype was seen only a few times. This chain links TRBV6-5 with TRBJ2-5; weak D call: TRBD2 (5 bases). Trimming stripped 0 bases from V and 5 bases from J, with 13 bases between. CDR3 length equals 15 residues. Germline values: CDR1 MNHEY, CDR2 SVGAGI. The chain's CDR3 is CASSYSSRGSETQYF. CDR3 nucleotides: TGTGCCAGCAGTTACTCGAGCCGGGGATCGGAGACCCAGTACTTC.

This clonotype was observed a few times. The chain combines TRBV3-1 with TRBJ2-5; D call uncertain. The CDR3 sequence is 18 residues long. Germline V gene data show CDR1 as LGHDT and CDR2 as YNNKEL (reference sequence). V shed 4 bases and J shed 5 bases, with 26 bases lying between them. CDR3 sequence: CASSPPWGNWYAVETQYF. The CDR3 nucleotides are TGTGCCAGCAGCCCCCCCTGGGGAAATTGGTACGCAGTGGAGACCCAGTACTTC.